This TCR beta chain was profiled in a study of cytomegalovirus exposure and HLA in healthy donors. Researchers ran the PCR with 60 Vbeta and 13 Jbeta primers. Measured with immunoSEQ multiplex PCR; TCRdb has only the in-frame clones, and not every one. The sample includes around 58,000 clones, around 77% of them seen just once. Trimming took off 2 bases at V and 1 base at J, with 9 bases between the two ends. Per germline, CDR1 KGHSH and CDR2 LQKENI. This CDR3 has 15 residues. The rearrangement links TRBV18 to TRBJ1-5; no clear D gene. The sequenced sample consisted of PBMCs. The sequence came from a male donor in good health and CMV-seropositive. The CDR3 reads CASSPTQRSNQPQHF. The CDR3 nucleotides are TGTGCCAGCTCACCAACTCAGAGGAGCAATCAGCCCCAGCATTTT.